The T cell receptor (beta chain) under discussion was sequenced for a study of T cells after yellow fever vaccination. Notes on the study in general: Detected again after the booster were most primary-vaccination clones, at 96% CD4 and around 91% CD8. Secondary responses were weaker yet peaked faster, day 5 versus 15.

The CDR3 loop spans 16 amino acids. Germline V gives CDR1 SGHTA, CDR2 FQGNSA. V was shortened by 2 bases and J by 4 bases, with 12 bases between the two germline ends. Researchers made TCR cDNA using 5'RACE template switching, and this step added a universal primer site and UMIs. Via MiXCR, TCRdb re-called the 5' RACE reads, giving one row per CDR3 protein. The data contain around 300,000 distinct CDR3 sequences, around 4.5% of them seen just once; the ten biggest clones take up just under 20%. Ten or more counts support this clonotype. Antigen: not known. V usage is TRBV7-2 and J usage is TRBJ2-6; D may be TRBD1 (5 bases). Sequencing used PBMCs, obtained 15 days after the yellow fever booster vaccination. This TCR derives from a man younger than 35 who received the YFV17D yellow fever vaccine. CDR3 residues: CASSLSRVTGANVLTF. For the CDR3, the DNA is TGTGCCAGCAGCTTAAGCAGGGTAACCGGGGCCAACGTCCTGACTTTC.